This T cell receptor beta chain was sequenced in a study of CD4 T cells in relation to SARS-CoV-2 and coronaviruses. Using immunoSEQ multiplex PCR, the repertoire was profiled, and TCRdb retains in-frame clones only, with some absent. The sample carries 25,000 to 35,000 clones, about 78% recorded once. Unexposed donor CD4+ T cells date from about 2011-2018, before the COVID-19 pandemic. The cells were cultured for approximately ten days before CD4+ T cells were isolated. Cells permitting, SARS-CoV-2 S/N and four cold-coronavirus spikes were tested on unexposed-donor CD4+ T cells. A remark on this clone: The target antigen is unknown.

The V and J ends lost 0 bases and 4 bases respectively, with 4 bases between them. From germline, CDR1 is MNHNY and CDR2 SVGAGI (reference sequence). The CDR3 spans 14 residues. The gene calls are TRBV6-6 and TRBJ2-6; D not certain. The sequence derives from a human donor in good health. Source material: CD4+ T cells from PBMCs, cultured in vitro. This chain's CDR3 is CASSYSGGANVLTF. The DNA of the CDR3 is TGTGCCAGCAGTTACTCCGGGGGGGCCAACGTCCTGACTTTC.